The 13 T cell receptor beta chains given below trace back to one sample, sequenced in a study of shared T cell receptors in the human thymus. Method: immunoSEQ multiplex PCR; TCRdb's copy keeps in-frame clones and lacks some. The table records approximately 760,000 clones, 70% to 90% of them present only once. The same sample was also studied in work on human thymus T cells.

Sequenced sample: thymocytes. These receptor sequences come from a girl in the first two years of life with a congenital heart defect.

The rearrangement uses TRBV14 and TRBJ1-6, with a weak D call TRBD1 (5 bases). V lost 1 base, J lost 0 bases, and 7 bases lay in between. The CDR3 totals 16 residues. Germline lookup yields CDR1 SGHDN and CDR2 FVKESK. The CDR3 protein is CASSQATDSYNSPLHF. The CDR3 nucleotides are TGTGCCAGCAGCCAAGCGACAGACTCCTATAATTCACCCCTCCACTTT.

In this sample, this clone turned up a few times. This rearrangement joins TRBV12-5 to TRBJ1-1; D ambiguous. The germline V gene encodes CDR1 LGHNT and CDR2 FRNRAP. The length of the CDR3 is 13 residues. The V end was cut by 0 bases, the J end by 4 bases, with 6 bases between. CDR3: CASGLVPGTEAFF. The CDR3 DNA reads as TGTGCTAGTGGTTTGGTACCAGGCACTGAAGCTTTCTTT.

The CDR3 region is CAWTGTGPLVGRKLFF. In DNA form, the CDR3 reads TGTGCCTGGACCGGGACAGGGCCTCTAGTGGGTAGAAAACTGTTTTTT. This chain connects TRBV30 to TRBJ1-4; 9 bases line up with TRBD1. Trimming removed 4 bases from V and 10 bases from J; junction bases left unmatched: 16. This CDR3 is 16 amino acids long. Looked up from germline, CDR1 is GTSNPN and CDR2 is SVGIG (reference sequence).

This clone was counted once. The chain has TRBV6-6 and TRBJ1-5; TRBD1 is a possible D gene (5 bases). Trimming removed 1 base at V and 5 bases at J, with 15 bases between. CDR1 is MNHNY, CDR2 SVGAGI, per germline (reference sequence). The CDR3 covers 16 residues. CDR3 sequence reads: CASSYYDSPGDQPQHF. The CDR3 nucleotides read TGTGCCAGCAGTTACTACGACAGTCCTGGGGATCAGCCCCAGCATTTT.

The gene calls are TRBV1 and TRBJ1-3. TRBV1 is termed a pseudogene. This CDR3 has 18 amino acids. The CDR3 here is CTSTGKSNALAEGNTIYF. The DNA for the CDR3 is TGCACCAGCACGGGGAAGTCTAATGCTTTGGCAGAAGGAAACACCATATATTTT.

Here the CDR3 reads CASSPRQGPSYGYTF. The CDR3, as DNA: TGTGCCAGCAGTCCGCGACAGGGGCCATCCTATGGCTACACCTTC. V is TRBV6-5 and J is TRBJ1-2; TRBD1 aligns across 8 bases. Per the germline V gene, CDR1 is MNHEY and CDR2 is SVGAGI. With V trimmed by 5 bases and J by 4 bases, 9 bases remained unmatched. This CDR3 contains 15 residues.

The chain combines TRBV4-3 with TRBJ2-7, with D possibly matching TRBD2 (6 bases). V was pared by 0 bases and J by 3 bases, with 18 bases between. The CDR3 extends over 17 amino acids. Germline V gene sequence: CDR1 LGHNA, CDR2 YSLEER. CDR3 sequence reads: CASSQDPVRDWFYEQYF. In DNA form, the CDR3 reads TGCGCCAGCAGCCAAGACCCCGTCCGGGACTGGTTCTACGAGCAGTACTTC.

This clone was detected a few times. The chain combines TRBV19 with TRBJ1-2, with 7 bases fitting TRBD1. Losses at the gene ends were 4 bases for V and 7 bases for J; bases not matched to a gene: 6. This CDR3 comprises 13 residues. Germline CDR1 is LNHDA and CDR2 is SQIVND (reference sequence). CDR3 nucleotide sequence: TGTGCCAGTAGTAAACCACAGGGGTGTGGCTACACCTTC. This gives the protein CASSKPQGCGYTF.

V is TRBV13 and J is TRBJ2-4, with a possible D match to TRBD2 (6 bases). The V end was cut by 2 bases, the J end by 7 bases, with 9 bases between. The CDR3 loop spans 13 amino acids. The germline V gene has CDR1 PRHDT and CDR2 FYEKMQ (reference sequence). The CDR3 loop is CASSLRRANIQYF. DNA for the CDR3: TGTGCCAGCAGCTTACGGAGGGCCAACATTCAGTACTTC.

This clone was found once. J is TRBJ2-7 and V is TRBV6-1; D may be TRBD1 (6 bases). The CDR3 runs 13 residues. Between the trimmed V and J ends, which lost 6 bases and 2 bases, there was a span of 11 bases. Germline V CDR1 and CDR2: MNHNS, SASEGT. The CDR3 nucleotides are TGTGCCAGCAGAAGGCAGGGGCCCTACGAGCAGTACTTC. Its translation: CASRRQGPYEQYF.

The CDR3, as DNA: TGCAGCGTTGGGCCGAGACAGGCCTATGGCTACACCTTC. Translated, it gives CSVGPRQAYGYTF. The chain combines TRBV29-1 with TRBJ1-2, with a weak D call TRBD1 (6 bases). The CDR3 extends over 13 amino acids. The V end was cut by 4 bases, the J end by 4 bases, with 13 bases between. Germline V gives CDR1 SQVTM, CDR2 ANQGSEA.

For the CDR3, the DNA is TGTGCCAGCACCGGGGGGGGCCAGGCAATGGAGCCCCAGCATTTT. Residues: CASTGGGQAMEPQHF. This chain connects TRBV28 to TRBJ1-5, with a tentative D call TRBD1 (6 bases). Deletions cut 7 bases from V and 8 bases from J, with 21 bases between. Germline-derived CDR1 and CDR2 are MDHEN and SYDVKM. The CDR3 is 15 residues long.

The chain recombines TRBV10-1 with TRBJ2-7; D perhaps matches TRBD2 (5 bases). The length of the CDR3 is 14 residues. Germline-derived CDR1 and CDR2 are WNHNN and SYGVQD (reference sequence). Trimming stripped 4 bases from V and 3 bases from J, with 13 bases between. CDR3 residues: CASSAGLEIYEQYF. The CDR3 bases are TGCGCCAGCAGTGCCGGACTGGAAATCTACGAGCAGTACTTC.